The 5 T cell receptor beta chains listed next were all sequenced from one sample in a study of CD8 T cells in ankylosing spondylitis. TCRdb re-analysed the 5' RACE reads in MiXCR, keeping a single row per CDR3 protein. The top ten clones hold 5.1% of a sample with some 87,000 distinct CDR3 sequences, 7.5% to 9% of them seen once. Sequencing was carried out using blood, either unsorted or a sorted T cell fraction (not recorded which). The source is a male donor with ankylosing spondylitis or in good health (not recorded which).

This clonotype was observed at least ten times. This rearrangement joins TRBV18 to TRBJ2-1, with 12 nucleotides matching TRBD2. The V and J ends lost 2 bases and 5 bases, in that order; junction bases with no gene match: 1. The V gene's germline CDR1 is KGHSH and CDR2 LQKENI. This CDR3 has 15 amino acids. In nucleotides, the CDR3 is TGTGCCAGCTCACCAAGGACTAGCGGGGACAATGAGCAGTTCTTC. Its protein product is CASSPRTSGDNEQFF. Full variable domain (outside the CDR3, taken from reference TRBV18 and TRBJ2-1): NAGVMQNPRHLVRRRGQEARLRCSPMKGHSHVYWYRQLPEEGLKFMVYLQKENIIDESGMPKERFSAEFPKEGPSILRIQQVVRGDSAAYFCASSPRTSGDNEQFFGPGTRLTVL.

This clonotype was observed at least ten times. Its ends do not fully match the called genes, so a read error is possible. The chain is built from TRBV19 and TRBJ1-5; D is ambiguous. Per germline, CDR1 LNHDA and CDR2 SQIVND (reference sequence). The length of the CDR3 is 12 residues. The CDR3 reads CASTHRAAGLAF. CDR3 nucleotides: TGTGCCAGTACCCATCGGGCGGCAGGTCTGGCTTTT.

This clonotype came up many times. This chain uses TRBV29-1 with TRBJ2-7; 9 bases align to TRBD1. Trimming removed 7 bases from V and 6 bases from J; junction bases left unmatched: 10. CDR1 and CDR2 (germline): SQVTM, ANQGSEA. The CDR3 is made up of 13 amino acids. The CDR3 protein is CSATGTGLGEQYF. The CDR3 nucleotides read TGCAGCGCCACCGGGACAGGGCTAGGCGAGCAGTACTTC.

This clonotype was detected many times. This chain joins TRBV24-1 and TRBJ2-1; 9 bases are a match to TRBD1. This CDR3 is 16 amino acids long. J was trimmed by 5 bases and V by 4 bases; bases with no gene match: 8. Germline V lookup: CDR1 KGHDR, CDR2 SFDVKD. The CDR3 here is CATSDGAGTGNNEQFF. CDR3 in DNA: TGTGCCACCAGTGACGGAGCCGGGACAGGGAACAATGAGCAGTTCTTC.

This clonotype came up many times. The V call is TRBV4-1, the J call TRBJ2-1; 7 positions match TRBD2. V shed 0 bases, J shed 2 bases, and the junction held 7 bases outside the gene matches. From germline, CDR1 is MGHRA and CDR2 YSYEKL. This CDR3 is built from 17 residues. CDR3 sequence (DNA): TGCGCCAGCAGCCAAGATCTTGGACGGGGGGCCTACAATGAGCAGTTCTTC. Translated: CASSQDLGRGAYNEQFF.